Presented here are 17 T cell receptor beta chains from one specimen sequenced in a study of T cell repertoires in cytomegalovirus infection. Each CDR3 protein gets one entry after TCRdb re-called the reads with MiXCR. Of tens of thousands of distinct CDR3 sequences listed, 15% to 25% are singletons. These receptors' antigens are unknown. This material consisted of CD8+ T cells from cultured PBMCs, taken from culture after CMV antigen stimulation. The receptor source for this set is a human donor in good health (CMV status not recorded). Some clones in this sample may be carry-over from other donors' samples.

This clonotype was seen a handful of times. This chain uses TRBV11-3 with TRBJ2-7; no definite D call. CDR1 and CDR2 from the germline V gene are SGHNT and YENEEA. The CDR3 runs to 12 residues. V was cut by 6 bases and J by 5 bases, with 11 bases left in between. CDR3 sequence reads: CASRSPVDEQYF. The CDR3 DNA reads as TGTGCCAGCAGGTCCCCGGTTGACGAGCAGTACTTC.

This clonotype was observed a few times. The chain has TRBV12-5 and TRBJ2-5; D remains unclear. Trimming cost V 1 base and J 5 bases, with 11 bases left between them. Germline V lookup: CDR1 LGHNT, CDR2 FRNRAP. The CDR3 runs to 14 residues. CDR3 bases: TGTGCTAGTGGTTTGGCCCTCGTACGTGAGACCCAGTACTTC. Translated: CASGLALVRETQYF. Full variable domain (outside the CDR3, taken from reference TRBV12-5 and TRBJ2-5): DARVTQTPRHKVTEMGQEVTMRCQPILGHNTVFWYRQTMMQGLELLAYFRNRAPLDDSGMPKDRFSAEMPDATLATLKIQPSEPRDSAVYFCASGLALVRETQYFGPGTRLLVL.

A word on this clonotype: This may be a read error: a much more frequent sequence differs by one nucleotide. The chain carries TRBV27 and TRBJ2-3, with D tentatively TRBD2 (5 bases). CDR1 and CDR2 (germline): MNHEY, SMNVEV (reference sequence). The CDR3 is 12 amino acids. The chain's CDR3 is CASSSWGDTQCF. The CDR3 nucleotides are TGTGCCAGCAGTTCCTGGGGAGATACGCAGTGTTTT.

J is TRBJ1-1 and V is TRBV3-1; D unresolved. The CDR3 extends over 14 amino acids. CDR1 and CDR2 from the germline V gene are LGHDT and YNNKEL (reference sequence). V lost 0 bases and J 10 bases, leaving 15 bases between the germline ends. In DNA, the CDR3 is TGTGCCAGCAGCCAAGATTGGCCCCCAAGCGGAGCTTTCTTT. It codes for CASSQDWPPSGAFF.

V gene TRBV2 combines with J gene TRBJ1-5; 7 nucleotides line up with TRBD1. The CDR3 covers 14 residues. After removal of 8 bases from V and 4 bases from J, the junction contained 8 bases not matched to a gene. CDR1 is SNHLY, CDR2 FYNNEI, per germline. The CDR3 protein is CASRRDSGNQPQHF. In DNA, the CDR3 is TGTGCCAGCCGACGGGACAGTGGGAATCAGCCCCAGCATTTT.

This clonotype was counted ten times or more. The chain recombines TRBV7-9 with TRBJ2-1, with TRBD1 matching 12 bases. The CDR3 covers 15 residues. V was pared by 2 bases and J by 8 bases, with 4 bases of the junction left unmatched. Germline V lookup: CDR1 SEHNR, CDR2 FQNEAQ (reference sequence). This CDR3 is CASSLRDRGLDEQFF. The CDR3 DNA follows: TGTGCCAGCAGCTTAAGGGACAGGGGGCTCGATGAGCAGTTCTTC. The full variable domain, with the rest looked up from reference TRBV7-9 and TRBJ2-1, is DTGVSQNPRHKITKRGQNVTFRCDPISEHNRLYWYRQTLGQGPEFLTYFQNEAQLEKSRLLSDRFSAERPKGSFSTLEIQRTEQGDSAMYLCASSLRDRGLDEQFFGPGTRLTVL.

This clonotype has at least ten counts. This chain links TRBV7-8 with TRBJ2-7; 13 positions agree with TRBD2. The CDR3 covers 18 residues. With 1 base clipped from V and 0 bases from J, the junction kept 6 bases outside the gene matches. Germline-derived CDR1 and CDR2 are SGHVS and FQNEAQ. In nucleotides, the CDR3 is TGTGCCAGCAGCTTAGGAAGGACTAGCGGGGGTCCCTCCTACGAGCAGTACTTC. Its translation: CASSLGRTSGGPSYEQYF.

This chain uses TRBV9 with TRBJ2-1, with 16 bases aligning to TRBD2. The CDR3 covers 19 residues. The junction had 13 bases not matched to a gene; V was cut back by 3 bases and J by 7 bases. Looked up from germline, CDR1 is SGDLS and CDR2 is YYNGEE. The CDR3 DNA reads as TGTGCCAGCAGCGCGAATCCGGGACTAGCGGGGGGGCCTAGTAATGAGCAGTTCTTC. This gives the protein CASSANPGLAGGPSNEQFF.

This clonotype was found a few times. The chain combines TRBV19 with TRBJ1-5, with 7 bases lining up with TRBD1. The CDR3 has 15 residues. V was clipped by 5 bases and J by 0 bases; unmatched bases: 4. Germline V lookup: CDR1 LNHDA, CDR2 SQIVND (reference sequence). The DNA of the CDR3 is TGTGCCAGTAGTGCGGACAGGAATAGCAATCAGCCCCAGCATTTT. It yields the protein CASSADRNSNQPQHF.

This clonotype was observed many times. This chain's CDR3 is CASSASGSDPGAGVGVTQYF. The CDR3 DNA sequence: TGTGCCAGCAGCGCTTCGGGTTCGGACCCGGGAGCGGGAGTAGGTGTGACCCAGTACTTC. V gene TRBV5-5 combines with J gene TRBJ2-5, with 8 bases that match TRBD2. From germline, CDR1 is SGHKS and CDR2 YYEKEE (reference sequence). The CDR3 totals 20 residues. V lost 4 bases, J lost 7 bases, and 27 bases stayed unmatched.

The chain joins TRBV5-4 to TRBJ1-1; D uncertain. The V end lost 3 bases, the J end lost 1 base, and 7 bases lay between the germline ends. The CDR3 is 13 residues long. The germline V gene encodes CDR1 SGHNT and CDR2 YYREEE (reference sequence). The CDR3 region is CASSSQTNTEAFF. Here the CDR3 DNA reads TGTGCCAGCAGCTCACAGACGAACACTGAAGCTTTCTTT.

The chain joins TRBV27 to TRBJ1-6, with a tentative D call TRBD1 (5 bases). Germline lookup yields CDR1 MNHEY and CDR2 SMNVEV (reference sequence). This CDR3 region has 13 residues. The germline V and J ends were trimmed by 5 bases and 5 bases, with 7 bases remaining between them. CDR3 DNA: TGTGCCAGCAGTCCCAGGGATAATTCACCCCTCCACTTT. As protein: CASSPRDNSPLHF.

This clonotype was counted ten times or more. The chain uses TRBV12-3 or TRBV12-4 and TRBJ2-5, with 7 bases matching TRBD1. The CDR3 has 15 amino acids. The V and J ends lost 8 bases and 1 base, in that order; junction bases with no gene match: 10. The CDR3 bases are TGTGCCAGCGTACTACTGGGGACAGCCCAAGAGACCCAGTACTTC. Translated: CASVLLGTAQETQYF.

This clonotype turned up a few times. The gene calls are TRBV6-6 and TRBJ2-1; tentative D call: TRBD2 (6 bases). The CDR3 has 18 residues. Per the germline V gene, CDR1 is MNHNY and CDR2 is SVGAGI (reference sequence). Trimming pared 2 bases from V and 3 bases from J, leaving 20 bases between. The CDR3 DNA follows: TGTGCCAGCAGTTACGGGGGTGGGTCGGGAGAGGGCTACAATGAGCAGTTCTTC. This sequence encodes CASSYGGGSGEGYNEQFF.

This chain links TRBV7-9 with TRBJ2-1, with D unclear. The germline V and J ends were trimmed by 0 bases and 7 bases, with 7 bases remaining between them. Germline loops: CDR1 SEHNR, CDR2 FQNEAQ (reference sequence). The CDR3 loop spans 13 amino acids. This chain's CDR3 is CASSLAATNEQFF. CDR3 sequence (DNA): TGTGCCAGCAGCTTAGCGGCTACTAATGAGCAGTTCTTC. The whole variable domain, filled in from reference TRBV7-9 and TRBJ2-1, reads DTGVSQNPRHKITKRGQNVTFRCDPISEHNRLYWYRQTLGQGPEFLTYFQNEAQLEKSRLLSDRFSAERPKGSFSTLEIQRTEQGDSAMYLCASSLAATNEQFFGPGTRLTVL.

This clonotype was seen a single time. The chain uses TRBV7-2 and TRBJ2-7, with D tentatively TRBD2 (7 bases). The CDR3 runs 16 residues. Germline CDR1 is SGHTA and CDR2 is FQGNSA. V was trimmed by 4 bases and J by 5 bases, leaving 21 bases between them. As DNA, the CDR3 is TGTGCCAGCAGCTCCCGGGGGCGGGGGCTAGGGGACGAGCAGTACTTC. Its translation is CASSSRGRGLGDEQYF.

This clonotype came up a few times. This chain joins TRBV19 and TRBJ2-6; D is unclear. Per the germline V gene, CDR1 is LNHDA and CDR2 is SQIVND (reference sequence). CDR3 length: 15 amino acids. Trimming pared 7 bases from V and 5 bases from J, leaving 15 bases between. CDR3 DNA sequence: TGTGCCAGTACCCCTCAGGTGTCCCGGGCCAACGTCCTGACTTTC. It is translated as CASTPQVSRANVLTF.